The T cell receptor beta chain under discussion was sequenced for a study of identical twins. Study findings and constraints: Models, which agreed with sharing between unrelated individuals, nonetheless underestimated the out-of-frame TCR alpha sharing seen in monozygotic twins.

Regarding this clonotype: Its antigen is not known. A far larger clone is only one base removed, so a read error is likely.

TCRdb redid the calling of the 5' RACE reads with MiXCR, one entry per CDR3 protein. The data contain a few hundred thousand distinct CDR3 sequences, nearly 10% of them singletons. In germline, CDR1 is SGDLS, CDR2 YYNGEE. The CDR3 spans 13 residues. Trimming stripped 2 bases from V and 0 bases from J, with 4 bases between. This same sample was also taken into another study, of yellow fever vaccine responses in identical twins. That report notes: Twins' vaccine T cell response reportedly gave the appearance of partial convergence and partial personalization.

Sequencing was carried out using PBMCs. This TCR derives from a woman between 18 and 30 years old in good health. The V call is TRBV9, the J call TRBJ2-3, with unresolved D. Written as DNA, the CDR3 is TGTGCCAGCAGCGTGGACAGCACAGATACGCAGTATTTT. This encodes CASSVDSTDTQYF.